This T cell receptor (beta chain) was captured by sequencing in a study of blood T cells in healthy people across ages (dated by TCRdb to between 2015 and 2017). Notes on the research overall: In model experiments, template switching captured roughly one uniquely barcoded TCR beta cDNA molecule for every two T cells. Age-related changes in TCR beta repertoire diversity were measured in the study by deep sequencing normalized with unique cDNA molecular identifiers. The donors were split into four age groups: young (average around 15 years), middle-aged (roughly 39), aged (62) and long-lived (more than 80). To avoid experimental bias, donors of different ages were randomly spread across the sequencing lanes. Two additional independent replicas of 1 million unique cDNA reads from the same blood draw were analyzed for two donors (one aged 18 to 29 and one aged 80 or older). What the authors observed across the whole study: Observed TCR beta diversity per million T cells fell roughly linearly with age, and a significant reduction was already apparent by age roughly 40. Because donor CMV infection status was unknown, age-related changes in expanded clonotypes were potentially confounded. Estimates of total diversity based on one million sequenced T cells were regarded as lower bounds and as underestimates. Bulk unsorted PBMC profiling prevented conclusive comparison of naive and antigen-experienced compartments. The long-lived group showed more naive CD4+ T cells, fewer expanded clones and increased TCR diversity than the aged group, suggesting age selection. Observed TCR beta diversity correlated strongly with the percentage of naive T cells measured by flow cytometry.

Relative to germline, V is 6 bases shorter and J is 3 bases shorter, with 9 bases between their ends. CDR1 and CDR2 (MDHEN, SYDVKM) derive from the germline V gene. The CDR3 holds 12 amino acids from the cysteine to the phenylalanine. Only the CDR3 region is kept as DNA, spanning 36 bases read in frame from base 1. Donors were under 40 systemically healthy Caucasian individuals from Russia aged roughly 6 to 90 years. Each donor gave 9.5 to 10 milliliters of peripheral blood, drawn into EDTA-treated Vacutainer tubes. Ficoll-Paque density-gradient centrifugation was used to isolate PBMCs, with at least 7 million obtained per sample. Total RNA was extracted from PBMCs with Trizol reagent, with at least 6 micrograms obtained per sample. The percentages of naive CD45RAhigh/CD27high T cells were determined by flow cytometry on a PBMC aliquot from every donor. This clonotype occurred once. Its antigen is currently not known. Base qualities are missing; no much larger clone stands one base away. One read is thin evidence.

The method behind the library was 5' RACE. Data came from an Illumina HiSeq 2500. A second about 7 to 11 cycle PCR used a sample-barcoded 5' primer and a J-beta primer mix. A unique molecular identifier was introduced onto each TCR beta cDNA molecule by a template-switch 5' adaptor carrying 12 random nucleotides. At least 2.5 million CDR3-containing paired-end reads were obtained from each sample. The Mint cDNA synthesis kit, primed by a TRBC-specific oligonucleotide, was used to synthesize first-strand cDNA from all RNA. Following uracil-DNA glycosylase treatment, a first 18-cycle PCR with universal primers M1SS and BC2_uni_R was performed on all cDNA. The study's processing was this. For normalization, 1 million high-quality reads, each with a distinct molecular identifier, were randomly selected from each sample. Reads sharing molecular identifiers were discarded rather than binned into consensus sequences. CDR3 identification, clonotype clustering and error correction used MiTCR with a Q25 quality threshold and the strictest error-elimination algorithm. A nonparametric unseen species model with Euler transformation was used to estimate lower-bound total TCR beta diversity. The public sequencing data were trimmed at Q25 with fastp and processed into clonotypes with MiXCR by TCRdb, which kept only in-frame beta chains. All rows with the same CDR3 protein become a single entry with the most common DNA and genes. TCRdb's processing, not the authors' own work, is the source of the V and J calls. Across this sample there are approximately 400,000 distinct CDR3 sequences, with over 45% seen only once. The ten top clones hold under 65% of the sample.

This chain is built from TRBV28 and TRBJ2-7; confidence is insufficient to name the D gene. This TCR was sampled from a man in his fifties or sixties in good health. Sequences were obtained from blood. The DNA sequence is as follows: TGTGCCAGCAGGTCCGGCTTCTACGAGCAGTACTTC. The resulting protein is CASRSGFYEQYF.